The next 27 T cell receptor beta chains were all read from a single sample in a study of control samples from healthy donors and cancer patients. The protocol was immunoSEQ multiplex PCR, while the TCRdb copy is restricted to in-frame clones and leaves out a portion. The sample contains about 130,000 clones, around 94% of which appear only once. Sequenced input: PBMCs. The receptors were gathered from a man aged 55 to 69 with colorectal cancer.

The chain carries TRBV19 and TRBJ1-4; D ambiguous. Trimming left V 5 bases short and J 3 bases short, with 10 bases between. The CDR3 has 14 amino acids. Germline CDR1 is LNHDA and CDR2 is SQIVND (reference sequence). The CDR3 loop is CASSQVIPNEKLFF. For the CDR3, the DNA is TGTGCCAGTAGTCAAGTCATCCCTAATGAAAAACTGTTTTTT.

The chain uses TRBV5-1 and TRBJ2-2; D is possibly TRBD2 (5 bases). Germline assignment: CDR1 SGHRS and CDR2 YFSETQ. The CDR3 loop spans 12 amino acids. V lost 5 bases to trimming and J lost 6 bases, with 8 bases between them. CDR3 in amino acids: CASRGGSGELFF. The CDR3 DNA sequence: TGCGCCAGCAGAGGCGGGTCCGGGGAGCTGTTTTTT.

This sequence joins TRBV6-5 and TRBJ2-2; 14 bases are a match to TRBD2. The V segment lost 6 bases and the J segment 5 bases; nucleotides outside the gene matches: 2. The V gene's germline CDR1 is MNHEY and CDR2 SVGAGI. The CDR3 has 15 amino acids. The CDR3 reads CASRRTSGGTGELFF. The CDR3 DNA sequence: TGTGCCAGCAGGAGGACTAGCGGGGGGACCGGGGAGCTGTTTTTT.

V usage is TRBV5-1 and J usage is TRBJ2-2; 8 nucleotides match TRBD1. The CDR3 is 15 amino acids. The trim removed 0 bases at V and 6 bases at J, leaving 4 bases unmatched. Germline V gene lookup returns CDR1 SGHRS and CDR2 YFSETQ. In DNA form, the CDR3 reads TGCGCCAGCAGCTTGGGGTGGACAGGGTCCGGGGAGCTGTTTTTT. It yields the protein CASSLGWTGSGELFF.

This clone came up once. The genes are TRBV14 and TRBJ1-2; D gene uncertain. This CDR3 is built from 15 residues. CDR1 SGHDN and CDR2 FVKESK come from the germline V gene. The V gene lost 1 base and the J gene lost 2 bases, with 11 bases spanning the gap. The CDR3, as DNA: TGTGCCAGCAGCCAAGCGCTCGCAGTGAACTATGGCTACACCTTC. It yields the protein CASSQALAVNYGYTF.

V is TRBV6-5 and J is TRBJ2-3; D is uncertain. CDR3 size: 13 residues. Germline V gene data show CDR1 as MNHEY and CDR2 as SVGAGI. V was clipped by 0 bases and J by 9 bases, with 10 bases between them. The CDR3 DNA reads TGTGCCAGCAGTTACTCGACCCGTGACACGCAGTATTTT. It translates to CASSYSTRDTQYF.

The V and J genes are TRBV6-4 and TRBJ2-1; D possibly uses TRBD1 or TRBD2 (6 bases each). In germline, CDR1 is MRHNA, CDR2 SNTAGT. The CDR3 has 16 residues. CDR3 in DNA: TGTGCAAAGGACGGGGGCCCCCCCCGCTCCTACAATGAGCAGTTCTTC. Amino acid sequence: CAKDGGPPRSYNEQFF.

The chain employs TRBV7-9 and TRBJ2-7; the D call may be TRBD1 or TRBD2 (5 bases each). From germline, CDR1 is SEHNR and CDR2 FQNEAQ (reference sequence). CDR3 length equals 16 residues. The ends were cut back, 1 base at V and 0 bases at J, with 13 bases in the middle. The CDR3 region is CASSLGGPPFSYEQYF. The CDR3 DNA follows: TGTGCCAGCAGCTTAGGGGGACCCCCGTTCTCCTACGAGCAGTACTTC. The full variable domain, rest sourced from reference TRBV7-9 and TRBJ2-7, is DTGVSQNPRHKITKRGQNVTFRCDPISEHNRLYWYRQTLGQGPEFLTYFQNEAQLEKSRLLSDRFSAERPKGSFSTLEIQRTEQGDSAMYLCASSLGGPPFSYEQYFGPGTRLTVT.

The gene calls are TRBV9 and TRBJ2-7; TRBD2 is a possible D gene (6 bases). Trimming took off 2 bases at V and 5 bases at J, with 17 bases between the two ends. The CDR3 is 15 amino acids. Per the germline V gene, CDR1 is SGDLS and CDR2 is YYNGEE. CDR3 bases: TGTGCCAGCAGCGTCTATAGCGGCCCCCTGAACGAGCAGTACTTC. It encodes CASSVYSGPLNEQYF.

CDR3 sequence (DNA): TGTGCCAGCAGGGTCAGCAATCAGCCCCAGCATTTT. This sequence encodes CASRVSNQPQHF. V is TRBV6-5 and J is TRBJ1-5; D is uncertain. This CDR3 spans 12 amino acids. Per germline, CDR1 MNHEY and CDR2 SVGAGI. Trimming stripped 6 bases from V and 1 base from J, with 4 bases between.

The chain combines TRBV29-1 with TRBJ1-1; 7 bases match TRBD1. There are 13 residues in the CDR3. Trimming cost V 6 bases and J 1 base; bases outside gene matches: 5. Per the germline V gene, CDR1 is SQVTM and CDR2 is ANQGSEA. The CDR3 bases are TGCAGCGTGTCTCGGGACAGGAACACTGAAGCTTTCTTT. Protein sequence: CSVSRDRNTEAFF.

The V and J genes are TRBV9 and TRBJ1-2; 7 positions agree with TRBD1. The V gene end was trimmed by 0 bases and the J gene end by 4 bases; junction bases not matched to a gene: 6. CDR1 is SGDLS and CDR2 is YYNGEE in the germline V gene. This CDR3 comprises 15 residues. The CDR3 bases are TGTGCCAGCAGCGTAGCAGAGGGGGCCATCTATGGCTACACCTTC. Protein product: CASSVAEGAIYGYTF.

The V call is TRBV10-3, the J call TRBJ2-3; the D gene is possibly TRBD1 (5 bases). Trimming removed 7 bases from V and 3 bases from J, with 14 bases in between. The CDR3 runs 14 residues. From germline, CDR1 is ENHRY and CDR2 SYGVKD. Here the CDR3 DNA reads TGTGCCATCACTGCAGGGATGTTAACAGATACGCAGTATTTT. Its translation: CAITAGMLTDTQYF.

V and J are TRBV11-3 and TRBJ2-5; 8 bases align to TRBD1. This CDR3 region has 13 residues. After removal of 4 bases from V and 6 bases from J, the junction contained 4 bases not matched to a gene. Germline values: CDR1 SGHNT, CDR2 YENEEA. CDR3 nucleotide sequence: TGTGCCAGCAGCTACGGACAGGGCCAGACCCAGTACTTC. As protein: CASSYGQGQTQYF. The complete variable domain, with remaining parts taken from reference TRBV11-3 and TRBJ2-5, reads EAGVVQSPRYKIIEKKQPVAFWCNPISGHNTLYWYLQNLGQGPELLIRYENEEAVDDSQLPKDRFSAERLKGVDSTLKIQPAELGDSAVYLCASSYGQGQTQYFGPGTRLLVL.

In this sample, this clone is medium-sized. The same CDR3 can be traced to other DNA sequences in this sample. The chain employs TRBV19 and TRBJ1-5; no clear D. The V end lost 1 base, the J end lost 7 bases, and 8 bases lay between the germline ends. Germline CDR1 and CDR2: LNHDA and SQIVND (reference sequence). This CDR3 comprises 13 residues. The CDR3 reads CASSIGVEQPQHF. Written as DNA, the CDR3 is TGTGCCAGTAGTATAGGGGTAGAGCAGCCCCAGCATTTT.

The V gene is TRBV18, the J gene TRBJ1-2; TRBD1 agrees at 7 bases. With V trimmed by 2 bases and J by 0 bases, 3 bases remained unmatched. The CDR3 has 15 amino acids. Germline CDR1 and CDR2: KGHSH and LQKENI. The CDR3 nucleotides read TGTGCCAGCTCACCAGGCCAGGGGGCTAACTATGGCTACACCTTC. It specifies CASSPGQGANYGYTF. Full variable domain (remainder filled in from reference TRBV18 and TRBJ1-2): NAGVMQNPRHLVRRRGQEARLRCSPMKGHSHVYWYRQLPEEGLKFMVYLQKENIIDESGMPKERFSAEFPKEGPSILRIQQVVRGDSAAYFCASSPGQGANYGYTFGSGTRLTVV.

V is TRBV7-9 and J is TRBJ2-7; tentatively, D is TRBD1 or TRBD2 (5 bases each). From germline, CDR1 is SEHNR and CDR2 FQNEAQ (reference sequence). The V gene lost 5 bases and the J gene lost 6 bases, with 17 bases spanning the gap. This CDR3 has 14 amino acids. For the CDR3, the DNA is TGTGCCAGCAGCCCTGGGACCTCAACGGGCGAGCAGTACTTC. Encoded protein: CASSPGTSTGEQYF.

The chain combines TRBV6-5 with TRBJ2-1, with 14 bases that match TRBD2. Germline CDR1 reads MNHEY; CDR2 reads SVGAGI. After removal of 7 bases from V and 10 bases from J, the junction contained 9 bases not matched to a gene. CDR3 length equals 15 residues. The CDR3 is CASKATSGGAREQFF. The CDR3, as DNA: TGTGCCAGCAAGGCGACTAGCGGGGGGGCAAGGGAGCAGTTCTTC.

V usage is TRBV6-6 and J usage is TRBJ1-3, with D possibly matching TRBD1 (5 bases). CDR1 is MNHNY, CDR2 SVGAGI, per germline (reference sequence). The CDR3 has 13 residues. V lost 0 bases and J 8 bases, leaving 8 bases between the germline ends. For the CDR3, the DNA is TGTGCCAGCAGTTACTCTGGGGGGGACACCATATATTTT. It translates to CASSYSGGDTIYF.

The rearrangement uses TRBV5-1 and TRBJ1-6, with D uncertain. This CDR3 comprises 15 residues. Trimming removed 0 bases from V and 6 bases from J, with 10 bases in between. Germline-derived CDR1 and CDR2 are SGHRS and YFSETQ. The CDR3 DNA sequence: TGCGCCAGCAGCTTGGAGGCGCAGTTTAATTCACCCCTCCACTTT. This codes for CASSLEAQFNSPLHF.

This chain joins TRBV10-3 and TRBJ2-3; 13 bases are a match to TRBD2. After removal of 8 bases from V and 0 bases from J, the junction contained 8 bases not matched to a gene. CDR1 and CDR2 from the germline V gene are ENHRY and SYGVKD. The CDR3 totals 17 residues. DNA for the CDR3: TGTGCCATCGCCGGGGGGACTAGCGGGACTAGCACAGATACGCAGTATTTT. Protein: CAIAGGTSGTSTDTQYF.

The table lists this clone with a count of one. J is TRBJ1-5 and V is TRBV19, with 11 positions matching TRBD1. The germline CDR1 and CDR2 sequences are LNHDA and SQIVND (reference sequence). V lost 7 bases and J lost 7; bases outside the gene matches: 9. This CDR3 is 15 amino acids long. The CDR3 here is CASTPGTGGVQPQHF. CDR3 coding DNA: TGTGCCAGTACCCCCGGGACAGGGGGGGTGCAGCCCCAGCATTTT.

The chain carries TRBV6-5 and TRBJ1-2, with a possible D match to TRBD1 (6 bases). Germline-derived CDR1 and CDR2 are MNHEY and SVGAGI. The CDR3 has 16 residues. The germline V and J ends were trimmed by 0 bases and 6 bases, with 17 bases remaining between them. For the CDR3, the DNA is TGTGCCAGCAGTTACTCGTTTGGGGGCGGAAGAGATGGCTACACCTTC. Protein: CASSYSFGGGRDGYTF.

CDR3 residues: CASSSRQGTANYGYTF. As DNA, the CDR3 is TGTGCCAGCAGTTCCCGACAGGGCACAGCTAACTATGGCTACACCTTC. The chain combines TRBV6-5 with TRBJ1-2; 7 bases are shared with TRBD1. CDR3 length: 16 amino acids. Germline V CDR1 and CDR2: MNHEY, SVGAGI. The J segment lost 0 bases and the V segment lost 4 bases, leaving 8 bases of the junction unmatched.

This chain links TRBV7-6 with TRBJ2-5, with TRBD2 identical over 11 bases. The CDR3 has 15 amino acids. Germline values: CDR1 SGHVS, CDR2 FNYEAQ. V was pared by 5 bases and J by 2 bases, with 4 bases of the junction left unmatched. The CDR3 DNA reads as TGTGCCAGCAGCCCAGGGACTAGCGGACAAGAGACCCAGTACTTC. The encoded protein is CASSPGTSGQETQYF.

The chain combines TRBV7-2 with TRBJ2-5; D gene uncertain. Germline V lookup: CDR1 SGHTA, CDR2 FQGNSA. V gave up 5 bases and J gave up 5 bases, with 12 bases separating them. This CDR3 contains 13 residues. This CDR3 is CASSPSLLETQYF. CDR3 DNA sequence: TGTGCCAGCAGCCCCTCGCTTTTGGAGACCCAGTACTTC.

The count of this clone is one. The chain recombines TRBV19 with TRBJ1-6; D is uncertain. This CDR3 has 12 residues. The germline gives CDR1 LNHDA, CDR2 SQIVND (reference sequence). Trimming took 4 bases from V and 8 from J, leaving 6 bases between them. The CDR3 loop reads CASSTRDSPLHF. CDR3 DNA sequence: TGTGCCAGTAGTACCCGGGATTCACCCCTCCACTTT.